A single T cell receptor beta chain is shown here with its context. The data were taken from a study of T cell responses to AZD1222 COVID-19 vaccine. Data came from immunoSEQ multiplex PCR; TCRdb stores just in-frame clones and leaves some out. This table holds under 200,000 clones, 92% found once. Sequencing was performed on peripheral blood, taken 28 days after the second AZD1222 dose. The receptor was derived from an adult who received the AZD1222 COVID-19 vaccine.

Here the CDR3 DNA reads TGTGCCAGCCATCAAACCAGCTCCTACAATGAGCAGTTCTTC. It codes for CASHQTSSYNEQFF. The V call is TRBV2, the J call TRBJ2-1; no clear D gene. The CDR3 consists of 14 residues. The V and J ends lost 8 bases and 0 bases respectively, with 11 bases between them. Germline assignment: CDR1 SNHLY and CDR2 FYNNEI.